The sequence of this T cell receptor (beta chain) was determined in a study of Ad26.COV2.S vaccination and SARS-CoV-2 variants. The protocol was immunoSEQ multiplex PCR, while the TCRdb copy is restricted to in-frame clones and leaves out a portion. The repertoire holds about 140,000 clones, 86% seen once, with around 5.1% in the top ten. Sequenced material: peripheral blood, taken after recovery from COVID-19. This sequence was found in a human donor who had recovered from COVID-19.

CDR3 DNA sequence: TGTGCCAGCAGCTTACGCCCCTTGGAGGCTCGAGCTAACTATGGCTACACCTTC. Its translation is CASSLRPLEARANYGYTF. The J gene is TRBJ1-2, the V gene TRBV11-2; D is ambiguous. The V and J ends lost 2 bases and 0 bases respectively, with 19 bases between them. The V gene's germline CDR1 is SGHAT and CDR2 FQNNGV. The CDR3 is made up of 18 amino acids.